The clone carrying this T cell receptor beta chain occurred many times. The antigen is unknown. No patient received treatment before thyroid surgery. This record comes from a study of metastatic and nonmetastatic thyroid tumors. Study in general: Repertoire comparison spanned blood and tumor or nodule tissue of malignant and benign thyroid patients.

As handled by the study authors: A classifier for distant metastasis in papillary thyroid cancer was constructed using CDR3 differences observed across clinicopathological groups. With MiXCR, TCRdb reprocessed the PCR reads. The V and J calls reflect TCRdb's pipeline rather than the authors' work. The sample contains about 64,000 clones, 15% to 20% of which appear only once. Study conclusions and caveats: Reports indicated that malignant thyroid tumors showed significantly higher TCR beta diversity than benign nodules did, in blood and tumor.

The CDR3 sequence is 15 residues long. The J segment lost 9 bases and the V segment lost 4 bases, leaving 7 bases of the junction unmatched. Germline-derived CDR1 and CDR2 are KGHDR and SFDVKD. The sequence came from a male donor with papillary thyroid cancer or a benign thyroid nodule (not recorded which). Some clones in this sample may be carry-over from other donors' samples. The sample comprised blood. The rearrangement joins TRBV24-1 to TRBJ2-1, with TRBD1 matching 11 bases. CDR3 in amino acids: CATSDSGTGGIEQFF. CDR3 sequence (DNA): TGTGCCACCAGTGACTCCGGGACAGGGGGGATTGAGCAGTTCTTC.